The source of this T cell receptor beta chain is a study of cytomegalovirus exposure and HLA in healthy donors. Findings and caveats of the study: The majority of TCR sequences were rare, yet some public TCRs appeared in many donors. In vitro testing confirmed a few CMV-associated chains as specific for CMV antigens. In a later analysis, common viral pathogens appeared linked to several of the most significant clusters.

Germline V gene data show CDR1 as SGHDT and CDR2 as YYEEEE. The CDR3 is 13 amino acids. Between the trimmed V and J ends, which lost 3 bases and 2 bases, there was a span of 8 bases. In nominal health when sampled, donors likely had unrecorded immune exposures nonetheless. Regarding this clone: Its target is unknown. Other DNA variants within this sample encode the same CDR3.

The PCR contained 60 Vbeta and 13 Jbeta primers. The method was immunoSEQ multiplex PCR; TCRdb's version includes in-frame clones alone and lacks a portion of them. Among approximately 220,000 clones listed, around 80% were seen once. The receptor was derived from a boy younger than 10 in good health and CMV-seronegative. V and J are TRBV5-6 and TRBJ1-1, with D possibly TRBD1 on 5 matching bases. The sequencing input was PBMCs. In DNA form, the CDR3 reads TGTGCCAGCAGCTCAGGACATAACACTGAAGCTTTCTTT. It codes for CASSSGHNTEAFF.